These 8 T cell receptor beta chains share one sample of origin, sequenced in a study of shared clonotypes between healthy human individuals. Sequencing was performed with immunoSEQ multiplex PCR; in TCRdb, only in-frame clones are kept and a portion is missing. This table has about 590,000 clones, about 95% appearing once. CD8 cells regarded as naive lacked CD45RO, were positively chosen for CCR7, and omitted terminally differentiated effector memory CD45RA+ cells. Sequencing was carried out using naive CD8+ T cells sorted from blood. These receptors were obtained from a woman aged 25 to 39 in good health.

As regards this clone: The same CDR3 is also encoded by other DNA sequences in this sample. This sequence joins TRBV27 and TRBJ2-7, with 7 bases that match TRBD2. This CDR3 is 13 amino acids long. Germline lookup yields CDR1 MNHEY and CDR2 SMNVEV (reference sequence). With 2 bases clipped from V and 2 bases from J, the junction kept 0 bases outside the gene matches. The CDR3 DNA follows: TGTGCCAGCAGTTTAGGGACTACCTACGAGCAGTACTTC. This translates into CASSLGTTYEQYF.

The J gene is TRBJ2-1, the V gene TRBV7-2; D is unresolved. Germline V lookup: CDR1 SGHTA, CDR2 FQGNSA. This CDR3 is 18 amino acids long. V was shortened by 5 bases and J by 4 bases, with 24 bases between the two germline ends. The CDR3 DNA is TGTGCCAGCAGCCAACAAGTCGGGTGGAAATTGGGTTACAATGAGCAGTTCTTC. It yields the protein CASSQQVGWKLGYNEQFF.

The rearrangement uses TRBV19 and TRBJ2-1, with 14 bases fitting TRBD2. V was clipped by 6 bases and J by 5 bases; unmatched bases: 9. Germline CDR1 LNHDA, CDR2 SQIVND (reference sequence). The CDR3 contains 17 residues. DNA for the CDR3: TGTGCCAGTAGGTTAGCCGGGACTAGCGGGAGAGACAATGAGCAGTTCTTC. Translated: CASRLAGTSGRDNEQFF.

Comment on this clone: This sample includes further DNA sequences coding for the same CDR3. This rearrangement joins TRBV28 to TRBJ2-7; TRBD1 is a possible D gene (5 bases). The V and J ends lost 5 bases and 1 base respectively, with 12 bases between them. The CDR3 spans 14 residues. The germline CDR1 and CDR2 sequences are MDHEN and SYDVKM. CDR3 coding DNA: TGTGCCAGCAGTCTATTTCAGGGTTCCTACGAGCAGTACTTC. Translation gives CASSLFQGSYEQYF.

The CDR3 DNA reads TGTGCCAGCAGCGTAGATTTGGGGGTACCCTACGAGCAGTACTTC. The encoded protein is CASSVDLGVPYEQYF. This chain joins TRBV9 and TRBJ2-7, with D possibly being TRBD1 or TRBD2 (5 bases each). Per the germline V gene, CDR1 is SGDLS and CDR2 is YYNGEE. The CDR3 has 15 amino acids. V gave up 0 bases and J gave up 2 bases, with 12 bases separating them.

The chain is built from TRBV27 and TRBJ2-7; D gene unclear. The CDR3 sequence is 13 residues long. V lost 3 bases and J 3 bases, leaving 9 bases between the germline ends. CDR1 MNHEY and CDR2 SMNVEV come from the germline V gene (reference sequence). CDR3 sequence reads: CASSFTRYYEQYF. CDR3 in DNA: TGTGCCAGCAGTTTTACTCGCTACTACGAGCAGTACTTC.

With regard to this clone: The sample carries other DNA sequences with the same CDR3. The rearrangement joins TRBV9 to TRBJ2-7; D is unresolved. The CDR3 loop spans 14 amino acids. Trimming cost V 0 bases and J 2 bases, with 9 bases left between them. Germline CDR1 and CDR2: SGDLS and YYNGEE. The CDR3 loop is CASSVGGSTYEQYF. Here the CDR3 DNA reads TGTGCCAGCAGCGTAGGGGGTTCCACCTACGAGCAGTACTTC.

The V and J genes are TRBV30 and TRBJ2-7, with 14 bases that match TRBD2. Germline V CDR1 and CDR2: GTSNPN, SVGIG (reference sequence). The V gene end was trimmed by 1 base and the J gene end by 3 bases; junction bases not matched to a gene: 2. The CDR3 length is 15 residues. CDR3 loop: CAWSEGTSGSYEQYF. CDR3 sequence (DNA): TGTGCCTGGAGTGAGGGGACTAGCGGGAGCTACGAGCAGTACTTC. The full variable domain, with the rest looked up from reference TRBV30 and TRBJ2-7, is SQTIHQWPATLVQPVGSPLSLECTVEGTSNPNLYWYRQAAGRGLQLLFYSVGIGQISSEVPQNLSASRPQDRQFILSSKKLLLSDSGFYLCAWSEGTSGSYEQYFGPGTRLTVT.